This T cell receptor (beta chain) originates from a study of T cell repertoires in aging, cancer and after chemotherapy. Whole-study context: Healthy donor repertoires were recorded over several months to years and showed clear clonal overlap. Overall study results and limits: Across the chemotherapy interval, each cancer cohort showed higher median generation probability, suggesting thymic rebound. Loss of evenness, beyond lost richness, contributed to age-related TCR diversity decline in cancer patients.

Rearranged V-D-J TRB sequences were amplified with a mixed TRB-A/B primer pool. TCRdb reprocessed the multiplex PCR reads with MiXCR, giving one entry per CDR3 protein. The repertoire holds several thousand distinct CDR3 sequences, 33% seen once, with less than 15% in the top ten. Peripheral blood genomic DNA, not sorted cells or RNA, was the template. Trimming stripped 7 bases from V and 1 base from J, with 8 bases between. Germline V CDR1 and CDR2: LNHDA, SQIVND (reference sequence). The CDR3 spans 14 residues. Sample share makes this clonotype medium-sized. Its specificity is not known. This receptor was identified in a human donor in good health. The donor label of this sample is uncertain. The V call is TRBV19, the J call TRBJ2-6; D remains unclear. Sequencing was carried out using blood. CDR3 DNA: TGTGCCAGTACCCCCAAGTCTGGGGCCAACGTCCTGACTTTC. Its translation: CASTPKSGANVLTF.